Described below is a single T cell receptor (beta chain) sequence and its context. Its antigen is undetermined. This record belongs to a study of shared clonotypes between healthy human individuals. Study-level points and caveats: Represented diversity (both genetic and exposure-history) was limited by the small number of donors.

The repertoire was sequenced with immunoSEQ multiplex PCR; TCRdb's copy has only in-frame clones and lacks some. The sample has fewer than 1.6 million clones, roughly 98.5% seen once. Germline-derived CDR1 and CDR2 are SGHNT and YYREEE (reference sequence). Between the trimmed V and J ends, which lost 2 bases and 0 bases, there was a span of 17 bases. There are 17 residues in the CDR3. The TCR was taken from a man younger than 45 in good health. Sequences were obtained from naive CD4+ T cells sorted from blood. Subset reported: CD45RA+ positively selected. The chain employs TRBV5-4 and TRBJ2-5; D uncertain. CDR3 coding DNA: TGTGCCAGCAGCTTTTTGGGCGGCGGAGAGTACCAAGAGACCCAGTACTTC. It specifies CASSFLGGGEYQETQYF.